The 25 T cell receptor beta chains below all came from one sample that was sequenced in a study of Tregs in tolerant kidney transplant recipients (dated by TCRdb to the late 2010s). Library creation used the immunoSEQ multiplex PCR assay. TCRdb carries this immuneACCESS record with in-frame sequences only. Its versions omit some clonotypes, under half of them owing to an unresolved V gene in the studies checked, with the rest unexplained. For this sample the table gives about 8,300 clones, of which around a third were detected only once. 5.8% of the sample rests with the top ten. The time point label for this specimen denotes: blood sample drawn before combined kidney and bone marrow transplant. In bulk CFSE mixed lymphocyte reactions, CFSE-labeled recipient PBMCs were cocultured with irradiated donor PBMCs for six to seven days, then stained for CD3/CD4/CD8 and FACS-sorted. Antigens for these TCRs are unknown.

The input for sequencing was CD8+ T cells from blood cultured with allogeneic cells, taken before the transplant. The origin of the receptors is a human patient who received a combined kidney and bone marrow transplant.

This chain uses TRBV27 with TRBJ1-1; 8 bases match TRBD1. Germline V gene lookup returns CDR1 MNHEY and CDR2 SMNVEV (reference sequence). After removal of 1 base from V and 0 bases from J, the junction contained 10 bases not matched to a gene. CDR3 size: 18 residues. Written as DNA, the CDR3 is TGTGCCAGCAGTTTATACGCAGGGGGCTATGAGATGAACACTGAAGCTTTCTTT. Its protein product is CASSLYAGGYEMNTEAFF.

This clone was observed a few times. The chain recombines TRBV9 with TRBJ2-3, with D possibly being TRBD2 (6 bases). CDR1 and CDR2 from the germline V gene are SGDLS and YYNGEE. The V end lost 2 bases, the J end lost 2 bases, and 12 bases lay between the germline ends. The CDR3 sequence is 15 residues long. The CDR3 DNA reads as TGTGCCAGCAGCGTGGGGGGATTTTTCACAGATACGCAGTATTTT. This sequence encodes CASSVGGFFTDTQYF.

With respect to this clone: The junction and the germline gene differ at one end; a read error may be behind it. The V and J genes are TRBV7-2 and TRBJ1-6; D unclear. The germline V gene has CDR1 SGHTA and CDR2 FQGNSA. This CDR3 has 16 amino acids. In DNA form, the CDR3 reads TGTGCCAGCAGCTTAGATCCTGACTCCTATAATTCCCCCCTCCACTTT. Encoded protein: CASSLDPDSYNSPLHF.

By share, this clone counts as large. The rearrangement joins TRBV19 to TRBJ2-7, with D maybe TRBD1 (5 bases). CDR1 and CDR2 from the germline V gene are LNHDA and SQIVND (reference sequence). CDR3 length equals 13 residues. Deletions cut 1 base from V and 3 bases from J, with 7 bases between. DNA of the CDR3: TGTGCCAGTAGTATAGGACAGAGCTACGAGCAGTACTTC. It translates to CASSIGQSYEQYF.

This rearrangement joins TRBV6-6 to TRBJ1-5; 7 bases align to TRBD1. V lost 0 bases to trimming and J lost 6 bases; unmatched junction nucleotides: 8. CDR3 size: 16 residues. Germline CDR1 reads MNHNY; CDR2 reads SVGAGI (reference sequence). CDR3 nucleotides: TGTGCCAGCAGTTACTCGACAGGGAAGGGAGGTCAGCCCCAGCATTTT. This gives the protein CASSYSTGKGGQPQHF.

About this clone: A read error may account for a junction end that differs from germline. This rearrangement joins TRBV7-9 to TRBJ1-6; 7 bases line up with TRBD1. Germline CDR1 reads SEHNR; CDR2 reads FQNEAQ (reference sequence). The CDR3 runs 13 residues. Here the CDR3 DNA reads TGTGCCAGCCGGGACAGCCTAAATTCCCCCCTCCACTTT. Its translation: CASRDSLNSPLHF. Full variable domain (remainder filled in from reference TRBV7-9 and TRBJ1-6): DTGVSQNPRHKITKRGQNVTFRCDPISEHNRLYWYRQTLGQGPEFLTYFQNEAQLEKSRLLSDRFSAERPKGSFSTLEIQRTEQGDSAMYLCASRDSLNSPLHFGNGTRLTVT.

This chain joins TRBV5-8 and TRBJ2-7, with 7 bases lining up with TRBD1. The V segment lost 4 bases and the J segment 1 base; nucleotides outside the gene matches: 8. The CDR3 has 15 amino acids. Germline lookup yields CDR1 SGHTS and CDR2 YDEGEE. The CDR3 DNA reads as TGTGCCAGCAGCCAAGAGGGACAGCTATCCTACGAGCAGTACTTC. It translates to CASSQEGQLSYEQYF.

The CDR3 spells CAVTGENTGELFF. CDR3 in DNA: TGTGCCGTGACAGGGGAAAACACCGGGGAGCTGTTTTTT. This chain connects TRBV4-2 to TRBJ2-2, with 8 bases identical to TRBD1. The CDR3 has 13 residues. Germline values: CDR1 LGHNA, CDR2 YNFKEQ. V lost 11 bases, J lost 2 bases, and 4 bases stayed unmatched.

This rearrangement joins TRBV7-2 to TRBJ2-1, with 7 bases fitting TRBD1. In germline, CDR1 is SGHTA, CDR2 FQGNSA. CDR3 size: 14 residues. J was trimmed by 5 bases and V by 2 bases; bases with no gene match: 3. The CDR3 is CASSLNRGNNEQFF. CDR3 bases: TGTGCCAGCAGCTTAAACAGGGGAAACAATGAGCAGTTCTTC. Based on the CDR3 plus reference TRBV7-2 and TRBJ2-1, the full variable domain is GAGVSQSPSNKVTEKGKDVELRCDPISGHTALYWYRQSLGQGLEFLIYFQGNSAPDKSGLPSDRFSAERTGGSVSTLTIQRTQQEDSAVYLCASSLNRGNNEQFFGPGTRLTVL.

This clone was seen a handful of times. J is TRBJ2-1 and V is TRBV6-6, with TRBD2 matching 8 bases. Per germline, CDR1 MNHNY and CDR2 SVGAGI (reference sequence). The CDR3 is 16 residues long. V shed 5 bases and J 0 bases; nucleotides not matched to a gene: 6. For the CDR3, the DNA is TGTGCCAGCAGTCCCTTAGCGGGGCCCTCCTACAATGAGCAGTTCTTC. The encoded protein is CASSPLAGPSYNEQFF.

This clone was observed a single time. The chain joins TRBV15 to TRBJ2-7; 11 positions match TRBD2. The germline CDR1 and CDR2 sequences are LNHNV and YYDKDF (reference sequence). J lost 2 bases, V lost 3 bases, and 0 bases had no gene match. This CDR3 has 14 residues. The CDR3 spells CATSRTSGAYEQYF. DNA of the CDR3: TGTGCCACCAGCAGGACTAGCGGGGCCTACGAGCAGTACTTC.

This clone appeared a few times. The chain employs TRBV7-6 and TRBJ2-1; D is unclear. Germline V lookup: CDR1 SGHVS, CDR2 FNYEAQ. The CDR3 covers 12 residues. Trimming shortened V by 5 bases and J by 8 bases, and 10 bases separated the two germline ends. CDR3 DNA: TGTGCCAGCAGCCCCCTGAGTGATGAGCAGTTCTTC. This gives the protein CASSPLSDEQFF. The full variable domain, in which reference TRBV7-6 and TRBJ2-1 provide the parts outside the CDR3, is GAGVSQSPRYKVTKRGQDVALRCDPISGHVSLYWYRQALGQGPEFLTYFNYEAQQDKSGLPNDRFSAERPEGSISTLTIQRTEQRDSAMYRCASSPLSDEQFFGPGTRLTVL.

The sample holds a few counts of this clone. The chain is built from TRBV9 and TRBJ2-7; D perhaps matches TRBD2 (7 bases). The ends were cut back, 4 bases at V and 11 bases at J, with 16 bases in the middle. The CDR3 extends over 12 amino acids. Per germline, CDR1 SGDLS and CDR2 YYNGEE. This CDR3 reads CASSPEGGGKYF. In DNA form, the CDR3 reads TGTGCCAGCAGCCCCGAAGGGGGGGGGAAGTACTTC.

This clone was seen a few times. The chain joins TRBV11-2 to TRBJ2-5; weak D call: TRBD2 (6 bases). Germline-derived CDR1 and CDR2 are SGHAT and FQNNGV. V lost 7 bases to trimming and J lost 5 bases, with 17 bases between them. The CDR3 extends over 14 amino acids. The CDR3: CASTLLASGETQYF. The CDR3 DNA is TGTGCCAGCACCCTCCTAGCGTCAGGGGAGACCCAGTACTTC.

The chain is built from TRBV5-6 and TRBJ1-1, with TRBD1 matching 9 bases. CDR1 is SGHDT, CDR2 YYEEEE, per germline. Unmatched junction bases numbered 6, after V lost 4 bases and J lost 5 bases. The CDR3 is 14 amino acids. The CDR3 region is CASSLGQGLTEAFF. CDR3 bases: TGTGCCAGCAGCCTAGGACAGGGGTTAACTGAAGCTTTCTTT.

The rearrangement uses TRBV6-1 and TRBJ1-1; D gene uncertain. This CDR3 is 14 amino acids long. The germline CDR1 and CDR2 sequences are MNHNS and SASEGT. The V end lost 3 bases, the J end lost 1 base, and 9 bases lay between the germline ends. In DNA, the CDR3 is TGTGCCAGCAGTGATTTCGCGCCGAACACTGAAGCTTTCTTT. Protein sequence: CASSDFAPNTEAFF.

The CDR3 DNA sequence: TGTGCCAGCAGTTATCACCCTGGGGGGGCAGCGGACGAGCAGTACTTC. It specifies CASSYHPGGAADEQYF. The chain joins TRBV6-6 to TRBJ2-7, with D maybe TRBD2 (7 bases). V dropped 3 bases and J dropped 5 bases, with 20 bases sitting between them. The length of the CDR3 is 16 residues. CDR1 MNHNY and CDR2 SVGAGI come from the germline V gene (reference sequence).

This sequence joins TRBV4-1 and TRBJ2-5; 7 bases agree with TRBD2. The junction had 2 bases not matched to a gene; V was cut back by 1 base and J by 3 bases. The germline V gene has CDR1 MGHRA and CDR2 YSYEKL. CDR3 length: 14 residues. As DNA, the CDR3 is TGCGCCAGCAGCCAAGTGGGAGGGAAAGAGACCCAGTACTTC. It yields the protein CASSQVGGKETQYF.

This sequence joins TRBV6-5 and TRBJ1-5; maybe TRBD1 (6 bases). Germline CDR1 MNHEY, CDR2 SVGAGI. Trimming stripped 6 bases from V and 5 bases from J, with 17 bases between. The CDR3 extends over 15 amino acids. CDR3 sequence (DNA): TGTGCCAGCAGCCCGATGGGGGGGGCGTATCAGCCCCAGCATTTT. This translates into CASSPMGGAYQPQHF.

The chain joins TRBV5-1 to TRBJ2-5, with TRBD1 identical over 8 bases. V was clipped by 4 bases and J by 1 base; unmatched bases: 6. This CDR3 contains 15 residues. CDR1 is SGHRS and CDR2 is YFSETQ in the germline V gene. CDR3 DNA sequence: TGCGCCAGCAGCGCAAACACAGGGGGCCAAGAGACCCAGTACTTC. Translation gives CASSANTGGQETQYF.

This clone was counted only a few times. The CDR3 DNA is TGTGCCAGCAGCATCCTCACAGGGGGTGGTGGCTACACCTTC. Translating gives CASSILTGGGGYTF. The genes are TRBV9 and TRBJ1-2; 8 nucleotides line up with TRBD1. This CDR3 comprises 14 residues. V dropped 4 bases and J dropped 7; count of bases not matched to a gene: 9. Germline values: CDR1 SGDLS, CDR2 YYNGEE.

The CDR3 loop is CASSFGGGYEQFF. Here the CDR3 DNA reads TGCGCCAGCAGCTTTGGGGGCGGCTATGAGCAGTTCTTC. The chain couples TRBV5-1 to TRBJ2-1, with D perhaps matching TRBD1 (6 bases). Germline V gene sequence: CDR1 SGHRS, CDR2 YFSETQ. CDR3 length: 13 amino acids. Trimming stripped 2 bases from V and 8 bases from J, with 11 bases between.

CDR3 DNA sequence: TGCGCCAGCAGCCAGACGGGGACAGGGGGCTTGGATGAAAAACTGTTTTTT. Amino acids: CASSQTGTGGLDEKLFF. The chain uses TRBV4-1 and TRBJ1-4; 12 bases fit TRBD1. The CDR3 is 17 amino acids. With 3 bases clipped from V and 6 bases from J, the junction kept 8 bases outside the gene matches. Germline V gives CDR1 MGHRA, CDR2 YSYEKL.

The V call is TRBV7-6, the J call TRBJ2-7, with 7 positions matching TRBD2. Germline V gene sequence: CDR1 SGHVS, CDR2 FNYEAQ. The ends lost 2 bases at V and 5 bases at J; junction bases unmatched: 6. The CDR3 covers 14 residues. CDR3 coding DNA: TGTGCCAGCAGCTTATTGGGAGGGTCTGACGAGCAGTACTTC. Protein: CASSLLGGSDEQYF. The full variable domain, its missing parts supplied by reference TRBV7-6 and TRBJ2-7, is GAGVSQSPRYKVTKRGQDVALRCDPISGHVSLYWYRQALGQGPEFLTYFNYEAQQDKSGLPNDRFSAERPEGSISTLTIQRTEQRDSAMYRCASSLLGGSDEQYFGPGTRLTVT.

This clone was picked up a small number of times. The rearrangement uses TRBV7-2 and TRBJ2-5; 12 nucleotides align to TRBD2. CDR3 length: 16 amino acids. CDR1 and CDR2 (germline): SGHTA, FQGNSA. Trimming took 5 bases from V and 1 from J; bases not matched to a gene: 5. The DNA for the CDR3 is TGTGCCAGCAGCGCTCGACTAGCGGGAGCCCAAGAGACCCAGTACTTC. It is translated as CASSARLAGAQETQYF. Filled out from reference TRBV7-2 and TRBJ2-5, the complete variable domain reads GAGVSQSPSNKVTEKGKDVELRCDPISGHTALYWYRQSLGQGLEFLIYFQGNSAPDKSGLPSDRFSAERTGGSVSTLTIQRTQQEDSAVYLCASSARLAGAQETQYFGPGTRLLVL.